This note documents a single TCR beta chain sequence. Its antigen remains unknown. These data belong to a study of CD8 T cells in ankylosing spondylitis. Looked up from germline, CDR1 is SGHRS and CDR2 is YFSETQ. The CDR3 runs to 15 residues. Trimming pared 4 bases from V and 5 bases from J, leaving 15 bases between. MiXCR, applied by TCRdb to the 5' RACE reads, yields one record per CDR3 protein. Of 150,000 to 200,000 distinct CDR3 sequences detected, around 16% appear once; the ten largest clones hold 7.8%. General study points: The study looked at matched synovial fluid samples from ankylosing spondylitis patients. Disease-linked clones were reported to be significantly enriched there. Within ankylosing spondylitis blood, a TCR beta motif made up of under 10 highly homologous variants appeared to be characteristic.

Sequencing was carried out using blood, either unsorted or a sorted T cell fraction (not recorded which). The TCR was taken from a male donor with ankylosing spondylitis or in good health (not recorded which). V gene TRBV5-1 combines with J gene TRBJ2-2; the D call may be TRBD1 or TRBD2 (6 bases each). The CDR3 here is CASSPGDIWTGELFF. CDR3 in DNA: TGCGCCAGCAGCCCGGGGGACATCTGGACCGGGGAGCTGTTTTTT.